Each of the 7 T cell receptor beta chains below was sequenced from the same sample in a study of cytomegalovirus exposure and HLA in healthy donors. The repertoire was sequenced with immunoSEQ multiplex PCR; TCRdb's copy has only in-frame clones and lacks some. The sample has some 110,000 clones, 90% to 95% seen once; the top ten hold less than 1.5%. Sequenced sample: PBMCs. These receptor sequences come from a woman aged 18-35 years in good health and CMV-seronegative.

Here the CDR3 reads CASSELGHTGGEQYF. DNA of the CDR3: TGTGCCAGCAGTGAGTTGGGCCATACCGGAGGAGAGCAGTACTTC. This chain uses TRBV2 with TRBJ2-7; D is perhaps TRBD2 (5 bases). This CDR3 is 15 amino acids long. The V and J ends lost 3 bases and 7 bases respectively, with 19 bases between them. Germline values: CDR1 SNHLY, CDR2 FYNNEI.

The chain combines TRBV5-1 with TRBJ2-7; TRBD2 is a possible D gene (7 bases). CDR3 length: 17 amino acids. V shed 0 bases and J shed 6 bases, with 22 bases lying between them. In germline, CDR1 is SGHRS, CDR2 YFSETQ. CDR3 in amino acids: CASSLGARGALGVEQYF. DNA of the CDR3: TGCGCCAGCAGCTTGGGGGCCCGGGGGGCGCTGGGGGTCGAGCAGTACTTC.

The chain links TRBV9 to TRBJ2-5; 7 nucleotides line up with TRBD1. The CDR3 spans 14 residues. V shed 4 bases, J shed 2 bases, and the junction held 5 bases outside the gene matches. Germline loops: CDR1 SGDLS, CDR2 YYNGEE. CDR3 residues: CASSLRTGQETQYF. The CDR3 nucleotides are TGTGCCAGCAGCTTGCGGACAGGTCAAGAGACCCAGTACTTC.

V and J are TRBV28 and TRBJ2-7, with 8 positions matching TRBD1. Germline V CDR1 and CDR2: MDHEN, SYDVKM. This CDR3 is built from 15 residues. With V trimmed by 3 bases and J by 5 bases, 9 bases remained unmatched. This CDR3 reads CASSFPVTGVDEQYF. The DNA for the CDR3 is TGTGCCAGCAGTTTCCCTGTGACAGGGGTGGACGAGCAGTACTTC.

Here the CDR3 reads CASSLTLAGSYNEQFF. The CDR3 nucleotides are TGTGCCAGCAGCTTAACTCTAGCGGGAAGCTACAATGAGCAGTTCTTC. The chain carries TRBV7-6 and TRBJ2-1, with 9 bases aligning to TRBD2. Germline values: CDR1 SGHVS, CDR2 FNYEAQ. Trimming took 2 bases from V and 3 from J; bases not matched to a gene: 5. The CDR3 runs 16 residues.

V usage is TRBV4-1 and J usage is TRBJ1-2, with 9 bases matching TRBD1. J was trimmed by 7 bases and V by 1 base; bases with no gene match: 7. The germline CDR1 and CDR2 sequences are MGHRA and YSYEKL. The CDR3 contains 15 residues. Written as DNA, the CDR3 is TGCGCCAGCAGCCAAGGGACAGGGGTTGACTCTGGCTACACCTTC. Residues: CASSQGTGVDSGYTF.

The CDR3 nucleotides are TGTGCCAGCAATCGACAGGGGGGAGGTGAAAAACTGTTTTTT. Protein product: CASNRQGGGEKLFF. The J gene is TRBJ1-4, the V gene TRBV6-5; the match to TRBD1 covers 9 bases. This CDR3 region has 14 residues. J was trimmed by 7 bases and V by 7 bases; bases with no gene match: 7. The V gene's germline CDR1 is MNHEY and CDR2 SVGAGI.